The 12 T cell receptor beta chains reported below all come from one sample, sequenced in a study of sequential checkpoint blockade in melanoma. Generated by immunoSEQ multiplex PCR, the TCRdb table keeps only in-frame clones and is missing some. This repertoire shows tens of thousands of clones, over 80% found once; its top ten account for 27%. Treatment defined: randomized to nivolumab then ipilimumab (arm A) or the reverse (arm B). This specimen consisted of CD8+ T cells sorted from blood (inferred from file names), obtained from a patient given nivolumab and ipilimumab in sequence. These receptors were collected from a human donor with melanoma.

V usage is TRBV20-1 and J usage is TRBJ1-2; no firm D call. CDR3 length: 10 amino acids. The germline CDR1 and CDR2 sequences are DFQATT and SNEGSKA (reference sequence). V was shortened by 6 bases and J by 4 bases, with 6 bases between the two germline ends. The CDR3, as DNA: TGCAGTGCCCGAGTCTATGGCTACACCTTC. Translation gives CSARVYGYTF.

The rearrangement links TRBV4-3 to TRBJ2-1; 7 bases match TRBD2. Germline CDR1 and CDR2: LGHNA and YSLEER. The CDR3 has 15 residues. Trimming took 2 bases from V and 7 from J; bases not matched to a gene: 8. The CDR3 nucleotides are TGCGCCAGCAGCCAACGCGGGGGACTACAGAATGAGCAGTTCTTC. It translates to CASSQRGGLQNEQFF.

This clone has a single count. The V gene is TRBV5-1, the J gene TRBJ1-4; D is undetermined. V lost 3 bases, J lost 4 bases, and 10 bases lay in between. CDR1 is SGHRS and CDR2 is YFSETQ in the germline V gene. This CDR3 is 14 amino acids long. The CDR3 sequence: CASSSKDYNEKLFF. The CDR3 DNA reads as TGCGCCAGCAGCTCCAAGGACTATAATGAAAAACTGTTTTTT.

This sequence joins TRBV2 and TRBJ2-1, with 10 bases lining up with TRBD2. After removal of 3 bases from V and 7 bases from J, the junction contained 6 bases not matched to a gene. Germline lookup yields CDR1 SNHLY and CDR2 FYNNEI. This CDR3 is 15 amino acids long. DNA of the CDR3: TGTGCCAGCAGTGATGATCTAGCGGGAGCGAATGAGCAGTTCTTC. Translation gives CASSDDLAGANEQFF. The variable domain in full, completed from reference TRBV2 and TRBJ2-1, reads EPEVTQTPSHQVTQMGQEVILRCVPISNHLYFYWYRQILGQKVEFLVSFYNNEISEKSEIFDDQFSVERPDGSNFTLKIRSTKLEDSAMYFCASSDDLAGANEQFFGPGTRLTVL.

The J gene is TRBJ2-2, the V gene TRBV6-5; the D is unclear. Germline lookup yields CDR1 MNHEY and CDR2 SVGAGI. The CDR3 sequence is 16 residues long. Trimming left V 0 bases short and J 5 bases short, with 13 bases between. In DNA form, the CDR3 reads TGTGCCAGCAGTTACTCTGGCGGTTTATTAACCGGGGAGCTGTTTTTT. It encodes CASSYSGGLLTGELFF.

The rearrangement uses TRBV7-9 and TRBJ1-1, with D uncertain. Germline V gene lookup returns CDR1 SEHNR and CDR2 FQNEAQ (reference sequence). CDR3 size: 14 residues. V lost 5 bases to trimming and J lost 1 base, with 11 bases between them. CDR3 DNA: TGTGCCAGCAGCCCACGTGCGGGGAACACTGAAGCTTTCTTT. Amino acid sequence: CASSPRAGNTEAFF.

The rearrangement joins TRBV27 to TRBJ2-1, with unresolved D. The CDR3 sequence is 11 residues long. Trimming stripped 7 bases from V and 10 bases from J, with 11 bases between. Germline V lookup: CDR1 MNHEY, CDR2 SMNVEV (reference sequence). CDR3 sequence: CASIHVREQFF. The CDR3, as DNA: TGTGCCAGCATCCATGTACGGGAGCAGTTCTTC.

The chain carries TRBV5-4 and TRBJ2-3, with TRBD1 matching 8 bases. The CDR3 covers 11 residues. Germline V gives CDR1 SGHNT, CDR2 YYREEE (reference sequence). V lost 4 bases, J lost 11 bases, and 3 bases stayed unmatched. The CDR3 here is CASSTGTGQYF. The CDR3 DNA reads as TGTGCCAGCAGCACCGGGACAGGGCAGTATTTT.

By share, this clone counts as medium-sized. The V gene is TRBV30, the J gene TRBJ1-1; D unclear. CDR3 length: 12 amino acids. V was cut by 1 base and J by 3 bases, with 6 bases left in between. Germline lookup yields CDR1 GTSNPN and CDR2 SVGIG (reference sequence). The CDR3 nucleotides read TGTGCCTGGAGTGCGGGGTACACTGAAGCTTTCTTT. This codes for CAWSAGYTEAFF.

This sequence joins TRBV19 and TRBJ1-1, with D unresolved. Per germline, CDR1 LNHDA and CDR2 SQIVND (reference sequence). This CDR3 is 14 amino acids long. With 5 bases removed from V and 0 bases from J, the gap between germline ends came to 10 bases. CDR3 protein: CASSDQQLNTEAFF. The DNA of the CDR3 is TGTGCCAGTAGTGATCAACAGCTGAACACTGAAGCTTTCTTT.

In nucleotides, the CDR3 is TGCGCCAGCAGCCTAAGGGGAGGTGGCACTGAAGCTTTCTTT. It is translated as CASSLRGGGTEAFF. The J gene is TRBJ1-1, the V gene TRBV4-3, with D maybe TRBD1 (5 bases). From germline, CDR1 is LGHNA and CDR2 YSLEER. V was shortened by 4 bases and J by 4 bases, with 13 bases between the two germline ends. The CDR3 has 14 amino acids.

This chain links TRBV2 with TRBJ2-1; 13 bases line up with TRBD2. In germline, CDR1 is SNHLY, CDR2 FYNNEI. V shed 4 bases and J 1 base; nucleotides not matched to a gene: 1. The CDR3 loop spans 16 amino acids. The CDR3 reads CASSVLAGGSYNEQFF. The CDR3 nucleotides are TGTGCCAGCAGTGTACTAGCGGGAGGGTCCTACAATGAGCAGTTCTTC.